This entry is about one T cell receptor (beta chain). This record belongs to a study of CD8 T cells in Susac syndrome. FACS was used to enrich TEMRA cells, whereas the CD8+ and CD4+ T cells were obtained by negative isolation. The authors reverse transcribed roughly 0.5 to 1 ug RNA with random hexamers. Amplification of TCR beta CDR3 across 54 Vbeta and 13 Jbeta was performed with immunoSEQ multiplex PCR. TCRdb passed the immunoSEQ multiplex PCR reads through MiXCR, listing each CDR3 protein once. The repertoire holds more than 150,000 distinct CDR3 sequences, with around 96% as singletons. V lost 7 bases to trimming and J lost 10 bases; unmatched junction nucleotides: 5. The CDR3 runs 13 residues. Germline V lookup: CDR1 SNHLY, CDR2 FYNNEI.

This TCR was recovered from a human donor in good health. Material for sequencing was CD4+ T cells from PBMCs. The V call is TRBV2, the J call TRBJ1-6; 9 positions agree with TRBD1. CDR3: CASKRQGGSPLHF. The CDR3 region has the DNA TGTGCCAGCAAGAGACAGGGGGGATCACCCCTCCACTTT.